Listed here are 6 T cell receptor beta chains from one sample, sequenced in a study of blood T cell repertoires in COVID-19. Sequencing used immunoSEQ multiplex PCR; TCRdb keeps in-frame clones, though not all of them. The data hold a few hundred thousand clones, with around 80% observed a single time. Sequencing was carried out using peripheral blood. The receptors originated from a middle-aged man who had recovered from COVID-19.

Of note for this clone: Other DNA sequences in the sample encode the same CDR3. This rearrangement joins TRBV7-9 to TRBJ1-1, with 7 bases lining up with TRBD1. Trimming cost V 2 bases and J 3 bases; bases outside gene matches: 3. This CDR3 has 14 residues. From germline, CDR1 is SEHNR and CDR2 FQNEAQ (reference sequence). The chain's CDR3 is CASSLRQGDTEAFF. The CDR3 region has the DNA TGTGCCAGCAGCTTAAGGCAGGGGGACACTGAAGCTTTCTTT. Supplemented by reference TRBV7-9 and TRBJ1-1, the full variable domain reads DTGVSQNPRHKITKRGQNVTFRCDPISEHNRLYWYRQTLGQGPEFLTYFQNEAQLEKSRLLSDRFSAERPKGSFSTLEIQRTEQGDSAMYLCASSLRQGDTEAFFGQGTRLTVV.

This clone appeared once. The chain joins TRBV18 to TRBJ1-1, with 7 bases matching TRBD1. This CDR3 is 15 amino acids long. Losses at the gene ends were 4 bases for V and 6 bases for J; bases not matched to a gene: 11. The germline V gene has CDR1 KGHSH and CDR2 LQKENI. This CDR3 reads CASSLQTGSGPEAFF. The CDR3 DNA reads as TGTGCCAGCTCACTCCAGACAGGGTCTGGACCTGAAGCTTTCTTT.

J is TRBJ2-3 and V is TRBV5-4, with D unresolved. The CDR3 sequence is 12 residues long. V was pared by 0 bases and J by 6 bases, with 5 bases between. Germline V lookup: CDR1 SGHNT, CDR2 YYREEE (reference sequence). CDR3 nucleotide sequence: TGTGCCAGCAGCTTGGTTTCTGATACGCAGTATTTT. Translation gives CASSLVSDTQYF.

With respect to this clone: The identical CDR3 is also encoded by other nucleotide sequences in the sample. The V call is TRBV7-9, the J call TRBJ1-4; D is undetermined. The germline V gene encodes CDR1 SEHNR and CDR2 FQNEAQ (reference sequence). V gave up 1 base and J gave up 2 bases, with 5 bases separating them. The CDR3 loop spans 14 amino acids. For the CDR3, the DNA is TGTGCCAGCAGCTTAGGCGGGACTAATGAAAAACTGTTTTTT. Translating it yields CASSLGGTNEKLFF.

The V call is TRBV2, the J call TRBJ2-2; D is ambiguous. The V gene's germline CDR1 is SNHLY and CDR2 FYNNEI. This CDR3 is 16 amino acids long. V gave up 1 base and J gave up 1 base, with 10 bases separating them. The CDR3 spells CASSEVGPQNTGELFF. The CDR3 DNA reads as TGTGCCAGCAGTGAAGTTGGGCCGCAGAACACCGGGGAGCTGTTTTTT.

This chain links TRBV4-3 with TRBJ1-2; 7 bases are shared with TRBD1. V dropped 1 base and J dropped 4; count of bases not matched to a gene: 3. This CDR3 has 14 amino acids. Germline CDR1 is LGHNA and CDR2 is YSLEER. The CDR3 bases are TGCGCCAGCAGCCAAGGGTCAGGGGGCTATGGCTACACCTTC. Protein: CASSQGSGGYGYTF.